This passage covers 15 T cell receptor beta chains from one sample sequenced in a study of read filtering for tumor transcriptome and immune sequencing. From approximately 400 ng of RNA, a library with molecular barcoded alpha/delta and beta/gamma adaptors was made. TCRdb re-called the reads with MiXCR, one entry per CDR3 protein. The table includes about 46,000 distinct CDR3 sequences, about 12% detected once. What was sequenced was a population of CD138-negative cells sorted from bone marrow. The receptors stem from a donor aged 40 or over with multiple myeloma.

Many counts were recorded for this clonotype. The chain links TRBV2 to TRBJ2-2; 7 bases agree with TRBD2. Trimming cost V 6 bases and J 12 bases; bases outside gene matches: 7. Germline assignment: CDR1 SNHLY and CDR2 FYNNEI. This CDR3 region has 12 residues. In DNA form, the CDR3 reads TGTGCCAGCAGCGCAGCGGGAATTAAGCTGTTTTTT. Translated: CASSAAGIKLFF.

This clonotype was recorded many times. Its ends do not fully match the called genes, so a read error is possible. The chain employs TRBV24-1 and TRBJ2-1; D possibly uses TRBD1 or TRBD2 (5 bases each). The CDR3 runs to 16 residues. The germline gives CDR1 KGHDR, CDR2 SFDVKD. The CDR3 sequence is CATSENTGLLYNERFF. CDR3 sequence (DNA): TGTGCCACCAGTGAAAACACAGGACTTCTTTACAATGAGCGGTTCTTC.

Only a few counts were recorded for this clonotype. The rearrangement joins TRBV28 to TRBJ2-1, with 11 bases aligning to TRBD1. Germline V lookup: CDR1 MDHEN, CDR2 SYDVKM. Trimming removed 6 bases from V and 9 bases from J; junction bases left unmatched: 10. The CDR3 spans 15 residues. CDR3 DNA: TGTGCCAGCAGCCCTTCGGACAGGGGGCTAAGTGAGCAGTTCTTC. Translating gives CASSPSDRGLSEQFF.

V is TRBV6-1 and J is TRBJ2-5, with 9 bases matching TRBD2. V lost 8 bases to trimming and J lost 6 bases; unmatched junction nucleotides: 10. CDR1 and CDR2 from the germline V gene are MNHNS and SASEGT. This CDR3 comprises 14 residues. In DNA, the CDR3 is TGTGCCAGCTCTGATGCGGGACTAGCAAAGACCCAGTACTTC. This encodes CASSDAGLAKTQYF.

This clonotype was seen repeatedly, ten times or more. In nucleotides, the CDR3 is TGTGCCTGGAGTCAGAGGGACAGCACATACAATGAGCAGTTCTTC. Protein product: CAWSQRDSTYNEQFF. This rearrangement joins TRBV30 to TRBJ2-1; 7 nucleotides agree with TRBD1. The CDR3 runs 15 residues. The V and J ends lost 2 bases and 4 bases, in that order; junction bases with no gene match: 8. The germline V gene has CDR1 GTSNPN and CDR2 SVGIG (reference sequence).

This clonotype was seen at least ten times. The chain combines TRBV11-2 with TRBJ1-1, with a possible D match to TRBD1 (5 bases). Trimming stripped 3 bases from V and 5 bases from J, with 16 bases between. There are 15 residues in the CDR3. Germline assignment: CDR1 SGHAT and CDR2 FQNNGV. The chain's CDR3 is CASSFQMTAGTEAFF. CDR3 DNA: TGTGCCAGCAGCTTCCAAATGACAGCGGGGACTGAAGCTTTCTTT.

Points on this clonotype: It may be a read error: a sequence one base away is much more abundant. The CDR3 nucleotides are TGTGCCAGCAGCCTGCCTGGGACTGCCGTGGGGGTCAGGGAAGCTTTCTTT. The encoded protein is CASSLPGTAVGVREAFF. The chain uses TRBV5-8 and TRBJ1-1; possibly TRBD1 for D (5 bases). CDR1 SGHTS and CDR2 YDEGEE come from the germline V gene. The CDR3 spans 17 residues. Trimming took off 4 bases at V and 8 bases at J, with 27 bases between the two ends.

This clonotype was recorded many times. This chain uses TRBV28 with TRBJ1-2; possible D gene TRBD1, 5 bases. V lost 8 bases, J lost 2 bases, and 9 bases lay in between. Germline-derived CDR1 and CDR2 are MDHEN and SYDVKM. The CDR3 has 12 amino acids. The CDR3 DNA reads TGTGCCAGCTCTAGACAGAACTATGGCTACACCTTC. This gives the protein CASSRQNYGYTF.

As concerns this clonotype: A much larger clone lies a single base off, so this may be a read error. V is TRBV20-1 and J is TRBJ1-5, with 9 bases identical to TRBD1. CDR3 length equals 14 residues. CDR1 and CDR2 (germline): DFQATT, SNEGSKA (reference sequence). The CDR3 here is CSATHTGGNQPQRF. The CDR3, as DNA: TGCAGTGCTACCCATACAGGGGGCAATCAGCCCCAGCGTTTT.

There are many counts of this clonotype. This chain links TRBV15 with TRBJ2-3; the D gene is possibly TRBD1 (6 bases). The CDR3 has 16 amino acids. Germline-derived CDR1 and CDR2 are LNHNV and YYDKDF (reference sequence). V shed 1 base and J shed 2 bases, with 13 bases lying between them. CDR3 sequence (DNA): TGTGCCACCAGCAGAGTCGTGAACAGGGACACAGATACGCAGTATTTT. This sequence encodes CATSRVVNRDTDTQYF.

This clonotype was counted at least ten times. The CDR3 nucleotides are TGTGCCAGCAGTGATTGGGGATTGAACACTGAAGCTTTCTTT. Its protein product is CASSDWGLNTEAFF. The chain employs TRBV25-1 and TRBJ1-1; D remains ambiguous. Trimming cost V 3 bases and J 0 bases, with 8 bases left between them. Germline CDR1 MGHDK, CDR2 SYGVNS. The CDR3 is made up of 14 amino acids.

This clonotype was counted at least ten times. J is TRBJ2-5 and V is TRBV20-1; 12 nucleotides line up with TRBD2. Germline lookup yields CDR1 DFQATT and CDR2 SNEGSKA (reference sequence). The length of the CDR3 is 16 residues. V shed 6 bases and J 4 bases; nucleotides not matched to a gene: 12. In nucleotides, the CDR3 is TGCAGTGCGGAAGGGAGACTAGCGGGAGTTCTAGAGACCCAGTACTTC. Its protein is CSAEGRLAGVLETQYF.

The V call is TRBV6-5, the J call TRBJ2-1; D possibly matches TRBD1 or TRBD2 (6 bases each). The CDR3 runs to 13 residues. The germline V gene has CDR1 MNHEY and CDR2 SVGAGI. V was shortened by 5 bases and J by 6 bases, with 11 bases between the two germline ends. Written as DNA, the CDR3 is TGTGCCAGCAGTCGTGGGGGGCCCAATGAGCAGTTCTTC. Its translation: CASSRGGPNEQFF.

This chain joins TRBV27 and TRBJ1-5; TRBD1 is a possible D gene (6 bases). Trimming stripped 10 bases from V and 3 bases from J, with 16 bases between. In germline, CDR1 is MNHEY, CDR2 SMNVEV (reference sequence). The CDR3 totals 14 residues. CDR3 sequence (DNA): TGTGCCAACCCGAGGGGGGCGGACAATCAGCCCCAGCATTTT. It codes for CANPRGADNQPQHF.

This clonotype was seen at least ten times. The CDR3 here is CASSTGQGRNQPQHF. DNA for the CDR3: TGTGCCAGCAGCACGGGACAGGGGAGGAATCAGCCCCAGCATTTT. J is TRBJ1-5 and V is TRBV28; 10 bases are a match to TRBD1. Germline assignment: CDR1 MDHEN and CDR2 SYDVKM. The length of the CDR3 is 15 residues. J lost 4 bases, V lost 6 bases, and 6 bases had no gene match.